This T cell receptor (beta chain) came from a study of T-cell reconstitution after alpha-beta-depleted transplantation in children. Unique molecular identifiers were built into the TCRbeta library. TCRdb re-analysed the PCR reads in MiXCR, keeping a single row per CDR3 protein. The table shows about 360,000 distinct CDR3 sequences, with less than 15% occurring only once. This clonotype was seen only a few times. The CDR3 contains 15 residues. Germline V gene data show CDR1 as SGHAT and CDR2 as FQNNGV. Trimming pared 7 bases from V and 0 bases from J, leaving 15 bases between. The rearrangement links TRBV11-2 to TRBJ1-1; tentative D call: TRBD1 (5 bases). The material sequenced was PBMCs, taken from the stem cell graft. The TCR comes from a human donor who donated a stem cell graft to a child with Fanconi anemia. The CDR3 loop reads CASTLDRGMNTEAFF. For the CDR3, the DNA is TGTGCCAGCACTCTCGACAGAGGCATGAACACTGAAGCTTTCTTT.